This T cell receptor (beta chain) was profiled in a study of blood T cell repertoires in COVID-19. Whole-study context: Samples of COVID-19 (acute and convalescent) were obtained from the United States, Italy and Spain. The cDNA or gDNA used as material had been derived from T cells, B-cell-depleted T cells, or PBMCs.

As originally analysed: The authors estimated nucleated cell counts from reference gene primer amplification. Assay used: immunoSEQ multiplex PCR; TCRdb lists only in-frame clones, some missing. The V and J calls and clone size come from that table; D and trimming were worked out from the DNA. The sample consists of some 160,000 clones, around 83% of them appearing once. This CDR3 contains 16 residues. V shed 3 bases, J shed 4 bases, and the junction held 6 bases outside the gene matches. Germline-derived CDR1 and CDR2 are KGHSH and LQKENI. The sequencing sample was made of peripheral blood. This chain links TRBV18 with TRBJ2-2; 9 positions agree with TRBD2. This TCR was recovered from a man aged 70 or older who had recovered from COVID-19. In DNA, the CDR3 is TGTGCCAGCTCACCCTTAGCGGGAGCGGCCACCGGGGAGCTGTTTTTT. As protein: CASSPLAGAATGELFF.